This TCR beta chain was identified in a study of yellow fever vaccine responses in identical twins. Whole-study results and caveats: Twins showed a vaccine T cell response that reportedly seemed partly convergent, partly personalized.

In this sample, this clonotype turned up a few times. What it binds is unknown. Germline loops: CDR1 SNHLY, CDR2 FYNNEI. The CDR3 is 13 residues long. Deletions cut 4 bases from V and 6 bases from J, with 13 bases between. One entry per CDR3 protein, called by TCRdb with MiXCR from the RT-PCR reads. The sample yields over 10,000 distinct CDR3 sequences, 80% to 90% seen once. The sequencing used T cells from blood (PBMCs), unsorted or a sorted subset (not recorded which), collected before or after yellow fever vaccination (not recorded which). The receptor was derived from a woman under 30 who received the yellow fever vaccine. V gene TRBV2 combines with J gene TRBJ2-7; D ambiguous. The CDR3 here is CASSALGEREQYF. For the CDR3, the DNA is TGTGCCAGCAGTGCCCTAGGAGAACGCGAGCAGTACTTC.